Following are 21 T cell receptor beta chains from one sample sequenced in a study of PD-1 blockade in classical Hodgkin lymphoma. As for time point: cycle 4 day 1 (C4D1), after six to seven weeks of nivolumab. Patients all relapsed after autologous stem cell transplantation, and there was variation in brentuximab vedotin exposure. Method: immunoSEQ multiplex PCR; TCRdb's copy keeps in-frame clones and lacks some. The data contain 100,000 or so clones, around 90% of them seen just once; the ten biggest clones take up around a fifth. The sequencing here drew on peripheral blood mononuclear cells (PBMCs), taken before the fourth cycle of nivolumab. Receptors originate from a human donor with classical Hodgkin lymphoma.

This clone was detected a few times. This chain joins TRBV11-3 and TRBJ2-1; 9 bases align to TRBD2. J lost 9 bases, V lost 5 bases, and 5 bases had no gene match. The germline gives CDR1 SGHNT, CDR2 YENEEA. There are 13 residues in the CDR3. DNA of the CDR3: TGTGCCAGCAGCCGGGGCGGGAGGGCTGAGCAGTTCTTC. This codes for CASSRGGRAEQFF.

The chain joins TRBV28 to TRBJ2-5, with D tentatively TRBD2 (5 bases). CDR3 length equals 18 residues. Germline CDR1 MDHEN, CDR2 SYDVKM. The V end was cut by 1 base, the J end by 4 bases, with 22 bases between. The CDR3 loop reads CASSLYPVRVDQIETQYF. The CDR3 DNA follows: TGTGCCAGCAGTTTATATCCCGTGAGGGTCGATCAGATAGAGACCCAGTACTTC.

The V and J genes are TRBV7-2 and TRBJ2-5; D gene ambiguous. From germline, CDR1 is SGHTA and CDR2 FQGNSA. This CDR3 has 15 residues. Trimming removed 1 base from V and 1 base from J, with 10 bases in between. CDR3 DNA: TGTGCCAGCAGCTTAGTACGTCAGGTCCAAGAGACCCAGTACTTC. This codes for CASSLVRQVQETQYF.

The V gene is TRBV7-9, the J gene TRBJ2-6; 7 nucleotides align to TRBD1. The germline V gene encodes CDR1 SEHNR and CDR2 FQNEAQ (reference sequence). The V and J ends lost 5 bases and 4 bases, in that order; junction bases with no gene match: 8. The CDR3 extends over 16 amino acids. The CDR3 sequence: CASSQGVGVGANVLTF. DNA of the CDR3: TGTGCCAGCAGCCAGGGGGTAGGGGTCGGGGCCAACGTCCTGACTTTC.

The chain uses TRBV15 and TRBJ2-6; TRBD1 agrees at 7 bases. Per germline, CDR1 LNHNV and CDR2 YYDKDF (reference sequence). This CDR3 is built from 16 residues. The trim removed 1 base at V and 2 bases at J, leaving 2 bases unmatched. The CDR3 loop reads CATSRVDRAGANVLTF. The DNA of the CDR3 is TGTGCCACCAGCAGAGTTGACAGGGCTGGGGCCAACGTCCTGACTTTC.

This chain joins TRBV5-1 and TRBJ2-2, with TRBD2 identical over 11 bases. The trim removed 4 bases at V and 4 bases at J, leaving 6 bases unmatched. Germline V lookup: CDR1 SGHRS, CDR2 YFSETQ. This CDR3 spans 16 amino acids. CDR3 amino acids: CASSGTSGSSTGELFF. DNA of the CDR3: TGCGCCAGCAGCGGCACTAGCGGGAGTTCCACCGGGGAGCTGTTTTTT.

CDR3 region: CASRLEYQETQYF. The CDR3 DNA sequence: TGTGCCAGCCGACTCGAGTACCAAGAGACCCAGTACTTC. The chain carries TRBV6-1 and TRBJ2-5; no clear D gene. Trimming cost V 8 bases and J 0 bases, with 10 bases left between them. The CDR3 has 13 amino acids. CDR1 is MNHNS and CDR2 is SASEGT in the germline V gene.

For the CDR3, the DNA is TGCGCCAGCAGCCAAGATGGGGCACTAGTCGGTCTCAATGAGCAGTTCTTC. Translated, it gives CASSQDGALVGLNEQFF. The rearrangement links TRBV4-3 to TRBJ2-1; D is perhaps TRBD1 or TRBD2 (5 bases each). The CDR3 consists of 17 residues. Trimming took 0 bases from V and 6 from J, leaving 18 bases between them. Germline CDR1 is LGHNA and CDR2 is YSLEER.

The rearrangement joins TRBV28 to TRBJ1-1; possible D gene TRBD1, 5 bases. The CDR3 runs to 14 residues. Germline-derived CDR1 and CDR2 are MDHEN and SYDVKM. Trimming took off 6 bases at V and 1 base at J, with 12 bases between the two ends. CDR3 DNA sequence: TGTGCCAGCAGGGGGGGAACGGGGAACACTGAAGCTTTCTTT. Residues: CASRGGTGNTEAFF.

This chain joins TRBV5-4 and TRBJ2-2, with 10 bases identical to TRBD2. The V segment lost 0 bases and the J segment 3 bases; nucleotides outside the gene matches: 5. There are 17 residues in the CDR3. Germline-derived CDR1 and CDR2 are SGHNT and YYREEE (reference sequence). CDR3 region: CASSLGPSGSDTGELFF. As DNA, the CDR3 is TGTGCCAGCAGCTTGGGTCCTAGCGGGAGTGACACCGGGGAGCTGTTTTTT.

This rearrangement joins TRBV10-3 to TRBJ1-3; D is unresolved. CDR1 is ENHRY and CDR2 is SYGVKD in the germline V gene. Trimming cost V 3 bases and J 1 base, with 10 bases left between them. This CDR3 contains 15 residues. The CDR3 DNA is TGTGCCATCAGTGACTCAAAGGCTTCTGGAAACACCATATATTTT. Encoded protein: CAISDSKASGNTIYF.

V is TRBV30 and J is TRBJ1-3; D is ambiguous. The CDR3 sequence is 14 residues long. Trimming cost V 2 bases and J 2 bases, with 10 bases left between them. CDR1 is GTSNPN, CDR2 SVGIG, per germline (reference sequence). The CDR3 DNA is TGTGCCTGGAGTACACCGGGAACTGGAAACACCATATATTTT. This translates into CAWSTPGTGNTIYF.

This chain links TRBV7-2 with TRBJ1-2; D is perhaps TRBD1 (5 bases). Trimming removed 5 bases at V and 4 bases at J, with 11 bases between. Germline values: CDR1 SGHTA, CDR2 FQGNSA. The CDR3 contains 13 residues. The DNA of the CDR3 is TGTGCCAGCAGCCCAGACAGCCTCTATGGCTACACCTTC. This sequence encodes CASSPDSLYGYTF.

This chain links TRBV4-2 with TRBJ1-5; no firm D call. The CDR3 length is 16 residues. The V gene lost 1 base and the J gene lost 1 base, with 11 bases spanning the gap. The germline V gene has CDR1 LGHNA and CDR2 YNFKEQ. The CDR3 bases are TGTGCCAGCAGCCAAGGGTGGACTCTGAGCAATCAGCCCCAGCATTTT. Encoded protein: CASSQGWTLSNQPQHF.

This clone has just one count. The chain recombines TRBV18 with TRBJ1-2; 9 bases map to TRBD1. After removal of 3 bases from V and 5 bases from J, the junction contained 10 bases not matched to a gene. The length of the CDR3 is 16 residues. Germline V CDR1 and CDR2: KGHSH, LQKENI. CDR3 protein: CASSPITGTGQYGYTF. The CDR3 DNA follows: TGTGCCAGCTCACCGATCACAGGGACAGGGCAGTATGGCTACACCTTC.

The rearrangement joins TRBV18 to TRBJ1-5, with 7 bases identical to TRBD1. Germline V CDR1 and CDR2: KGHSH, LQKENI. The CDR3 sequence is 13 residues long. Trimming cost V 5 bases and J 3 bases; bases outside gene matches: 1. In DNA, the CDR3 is TGTGCCAGCTCAGGACAGGACAATCAGCCCCAGCATTTT. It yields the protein CASSGQDNQPQHF.

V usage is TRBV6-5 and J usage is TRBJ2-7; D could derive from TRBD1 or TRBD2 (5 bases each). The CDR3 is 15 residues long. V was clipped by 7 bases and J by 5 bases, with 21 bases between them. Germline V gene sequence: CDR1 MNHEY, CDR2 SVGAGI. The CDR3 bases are TGTGCCAGCAATGCACTTCCCGGGACCTACAACGAGCAGTACTTC. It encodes CASNALPGTYNEQYF.

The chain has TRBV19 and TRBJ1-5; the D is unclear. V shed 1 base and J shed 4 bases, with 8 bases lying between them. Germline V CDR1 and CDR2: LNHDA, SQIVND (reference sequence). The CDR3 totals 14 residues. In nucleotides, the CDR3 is TGTGCCAGTAGTATAGTAGGGCGGAATCAGCCCCAGCATTTT. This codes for CASSIVGRNQPQHF.

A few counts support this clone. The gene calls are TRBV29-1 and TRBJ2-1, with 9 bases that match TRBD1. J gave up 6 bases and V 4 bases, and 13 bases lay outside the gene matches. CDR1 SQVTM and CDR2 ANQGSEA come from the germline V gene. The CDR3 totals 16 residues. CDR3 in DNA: TGCAGCGTTGCAGAAATACCGGGACAGGGCCTCAATGAGCAGTTCTTC. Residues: CSVAEIPGQGLNEQFF.

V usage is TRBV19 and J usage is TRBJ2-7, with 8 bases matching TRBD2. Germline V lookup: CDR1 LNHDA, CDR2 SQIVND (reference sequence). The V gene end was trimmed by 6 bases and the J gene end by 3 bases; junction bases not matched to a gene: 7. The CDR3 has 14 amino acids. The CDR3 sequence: CASRRRGESYEQYF. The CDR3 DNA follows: TGTGCCAGTAGGCGGCGGGGGGAGAGCTACGAGCAGTACTTC.

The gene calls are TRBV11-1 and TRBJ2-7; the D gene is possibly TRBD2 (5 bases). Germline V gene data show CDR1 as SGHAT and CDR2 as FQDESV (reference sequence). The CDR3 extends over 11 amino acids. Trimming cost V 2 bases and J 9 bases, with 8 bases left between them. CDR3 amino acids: CASSLRTLQYF. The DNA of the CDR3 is TGTGCCAGCAGCTTAAGGACTTTGCAGTACTTC.